What follows are 18 T cell receptor beta chains derived from one specimen sequenced in a study of blood T cell repertoires in COVID-19. TCRdb's table, derived via immunoSEQ multiplex PCR, lists solely in-frame clones and lacks some. The table has approximately 100,000 clones, over 80% seen once; the top ten hold roughly 5.6%. Sequencing input: peripheral blood. The receptors were sampled from a man aged 45-65 years with active COVID-19.

The chain recombines TRBV5-6 with TRBJ2-5; tentatively, D is TRBD2 (6 bases). Trimming cost V 4 bases and J 2 bases, with 15 bases left between them. Germline V gene sequence: CDR1 SGHDT, CDR2 YYEEEE. This CDR3 region has 15 residues. The CDR3 reads CASSPFLGLQETQYF. CDR3 sequence (DNA): TGTGCCAGCAGCCCCTTTTTGGGACTTCAAGAGACCCAGTACTTC.

The chain recombines TRBV18 with TRBJ2-5, with D perhaps TRBD2 (7 bases). Trimming left V 3 bases short and J 4 bases short, with 21 bases between. The CDR3 covers 17 residues. Germline V gene sequence: CDR1 KGHSH, CDR2 LQKENI. The CDR3 spells CASSPLSGGRGGETQYF. The CDR3 region has the DNA TGTGCCAGCTCACCCCTCTCCGGGGGGAGAGGGGGAGAGACCCAGTACTTC.

The chain recombines TRBV2 with TRBJ1-4, with 8 nucleotides matching TRBD1. The CDR3 is 14 amino acids. J gave up 11 bases and V 5 bases, and 10 bases lay outside the gene matches. CDR1 is SNHLY, CDR2 FYNNEI, per germline. DNA of the CDR3: TGTGCCAGCAGTCTCTACTCGGACAGGGAGAAACTGTTTTTT. It is translated as CASSLYSDREKLFF.

CDR3 DNA sequence: TGTGCCAGCAGACCTGACAGGGGGCGAACTGAAGCTTTCTTT. It translates to CASRPDRGRTEAFF. The chain is built from TRBV6-5 and TRBJ1-1; the match to TRBD1 covers 10 bases. The CDR3 runs to 14 residues. V dropped 6 bases and J dropped 5; count of bases not matched to a gene: 6. CDR1 is MNHEY, CDR2 SVGAGI, per germline.

The rearrangement joins TRBV19 to TRBJ1-5, with TRBD1 identical over 8 bases. CDR1 is LNHDA, CDR2 SQIVND, per germline (reference sequence). The CDR3 has 13 amino acids. Losses at the gene ends were 10 bases for V and 5 bases for J; bases not matched to a gene: 7. CDR3 bases: TGTGCCACTCGGACAGGGCGAGATCAGCCCCAGCATTTT. This gives the protein CATRTGRDQPQHF.

The chain employs TRBV28 and TRBJ1-4, with TRBD1 as a possible D gene (6 bases). The CDR3 is 15 amino acids. Germline loops: CDR1 MDHEN, CDR2 SYDVKM. V was cut by 6 bases and J by 1 base, with 12 bases left in between. CDR3 residues: CASSTPGVTNEKLFF. For the CDR3, the DNA is TGTGCCAGCAGCACACCAGGGGTAACTAATGAAAAACTGTTTTTT.

This sequence joins TRBV28 and TRBJ2-1; D gene uncertain. This CDR3 comprises 15 residues. V was cut by 2 bases and J by 7 bases, with 15 bases left in between. CDR1 and CDR2 from the germline V gene are MDHEN and SYDVKM. CDR3 coding DNA: TGTGCCAGCAGTTTAAATGCTCCTAGTAATAATGAGCAGTTCTTC. Its translation: CASSLNAPSNNEQFF. Combining the CDR3 with reference TRBV28 and TRBJ2-1 gives the whole variable domain DVKVTQSSRYLVKRTGEKVFLECVQDMDHENMFWYRQDPGLGLRLIYFSYDVKMKEKGDIPEGYSVSREKKERFSLILESASTNQTSMYLCASSLNAPSNNEQFFGPGTRLTVL.

In this sample, this clone turned up once. The V gene is TRBV19, the J gene TRBJ2-2; D remains unclear. Trimming took off 3 bases at V and 7 bases at J, with 15 bases between the two ends. CDR3 length: 15 residues. Germline V gives CDR1 LNHDA, CDR2 SQIVND (reference sequence). This CDR3 reads CASSIGAAYNGELFF. CDR3 bases: TGTGCCAGTAGTATCGGTGCAGCGTACAACGGGGAGCTGTTTTTT.

The rearrangement joins TRBV2 to TRBJ1-3; TRBD1 might be the D (6 bases). The CDR3 extends over 16 amino acids. With 5 bases removed from V and 0 bases from J, the gap between germline ends came to 14 bases. The germline V gene encodes CDR1 SNHLY and CDR2 FYNNEI. The CDR3 is CASSRDQGNSGNTIYF. In nucleotides, the CDR3 is TGTGCCAGCAGTAGAGATCAGGGGAACTCTGGAAACACCATATATTTT.

The V gene is TRBV6-5, the J gene TRBJ1-6; a weak D match, TRBD1 (6 bases). The V end lost 6 bases, the J end lost 10 bases, and 13 bases lay between the germline ends. Germline V gives CDR1 MNHEY, CDR2 SVGAGI. The CDR3 consists of 13 residues. The CDR3 sequence is CASRQGKGSPLHF. The CDR3 DNA follows: TGTGCCAGCAGACAGGGAAAGGGATCACCCCTCCACTTT.

The chain has TRBV11-2 and TRBJ2-5; TRBD1 agrees at 9 bases. Germline values: CDR1 SGHAT, CDR2 FQNNGV. The CDR3 loop spans 18 amino acids. J gave up 5 bases and V 4 bases, and 17 bases lay outside the gene matches. Here the CDR3 DNA reads TGTGCCAGCAGCTCCCCTCAAGGGGGACAGGGAATAGGGGAGACCCAGTACTTC. Its translation: CASSSPQGGQGIGETQYF.

The V and J genes are TRBV7-6 and TRBJ2-3; weak D call: TRBD2 (5 bases). The CDR3 runs 14 residues. Germline CDR1 and CDR2: SGHVS and FNYEAQ. Trimming took off 2 bases at V and 4 bases at J, with 10 bases between the two ends. This chain's CDR3 is CASSLNLGADTQYF. DNA for the CDR3: TGTGCCAGCAGCTTAAATCTGGGAGCAGATACGCAGTATTTT. Full variable domain (missing parts from reference TRBV7-6 and TRBJ2-3): GAGVSQSPRYKVTKRGQDVALRCDPISGHVSLYWYRQALGQGPEFLTYFNYEAQQDKSGLPNDRFSAERPEGSISTLTIQRTEQRDSAMYRCASSLNLGADTQYFGPGTRLTVL.

This chain uses TRBV19 with TRBJ1-1, with unresolved D. The CDR3 sequence is 12 residues long. Germline V gene lookup returns CDR1 LNHDA and CDR2 SQIVND (reference sequence). Between the trimmed V and J ends, which lost 8 bases and 6 bases, there was a span of 13 bases. CDR3 bases: TGTGCCAGTTCACACGAGGGCGCTGAAGCTTTCTTT. Translation gives CASSHEGAEAFF. Complete variable domain (other parts from reference TRBV19 and TRBJ1-1): DGGITQSPKYLFRKEGQNVTLSCEQNLNHDAMYWYRQDPGQGLRLIYYSQIVNDFQKGDIAEGYSVSREKKESFPLTVTSAQKNPTAFYLCASSHEGAEAFFGQGTRLTVV.

The chain recombines TRBV5-1 with TRBJ2-1; TRBD1 aligns across 8 bases. CDR1 SGHRS and CDR2 YFSETQ come from the germline V gene. CDR3 length equals 13 residues. J was trimmed by 6 bases and V by 7 bases; bases with no gene match: 6. The CDR3 bases are TGCGCCAGCGGACAGGGAGCGACCAATGAGCAGTTCTTC. Its protein product is CASGQGATNEQFF.

The rearrangement joins TRBV5-1 to TRBJ1-4; maybe TRBD1 (5 bases). This CDR3 is built from 15 residues. The V end lost 0 bases, the J end lost 3 bases, and 9 bases lay between the germline ends. The germline gives CDR1 SGHRS, CDR2 YFSETQ. CDR3 DNA sequence: TGCGCCAGCAGCTTGGCGGGGGGAGCTAATGAAAAACTGTTTTTT. Its protein product is CASSLAGGANEKLFF.

The V call is TRBV19, the J call TRBJ1-3; D remains unclear. There are 16 residues in the CDR3. Per the germline V gene, CDR1 is LNHDA and CDR2 is SQIVND (reference sequence). V lost 3 bases to trimming and J lost 0 bases, with 12 bases between them. The CDR3 sequence is CASSMAGTFSGNTIYF. The CDR3 DNA sequence: TGTGCCAGTAGTATGGCGGGTACCTTCTCTGGAAACACCATATATTTT.

This clone was seen only once. V is TRBV6-1 and J is TRBJ2-7; possibly TRBD1 for D (7 bases). The CDR3 spans 15 residues. V was cut by 0 bases and J by 4 bases, with 13 bases left in between. The V gene's germline CDR1 is MNHNS and CDR2 SASEGT. As DNA, the CDR3 is TGTGCCAGCAGTGAAGCGGGGCAGGGGGGTTACGAGCAGTACTTC. It codes for CASSEAGQGGYEQYF.

The chain joins TRBV9 to TRBJ2-1, with TRBD2 matching over 12 bases. CDR1 SGDLS and CDR2 YYNGEE come from the germline V gene. The CDR3 has 16 residues. V shed 0 bases and J 4 bases; nucleotides not matched to a gene: 2. CDR3 region: CASSVGGLAGYNEQFF. CDR3 bases: TGTGCCAGCAGCGTAGGGGGACTAGCGGGTTACAATGAGCAGTTCTTC.